These 21 T cell receptor beta chains originate from one sample sequenced in a study of cytomegalovirus exposure and HLA in healthy donors. The primer mix had 60 Vbeta and 13 Jbeta primers. The data were produced by immunoSEQ multiplex PCR, yet TCRdb's version contains in-frame clones alone and is incomplete. The repertoire consists of about 130,000 clones, with roughly 81% occurring once and the leading ten covering around 1%. The sample was PBMCs. These receptors all stem from a woman aged 25 to 39 in good health and CMV-seronegative.

This clone was found once. V usage is TRBV30 and J usage is TRBJ2-6; D gene uncertain. This CDR3 contains 13 residues. The germline gives CDR1 GTSNPN, CDR2 SVGIG (reference sequence). Trimming removed 5 bases from V and 4 bases from J, with 9 bases in between. The CDR3 nucleotides read TGTGCCTGGGACACCCTCGGGGCCAACGTCCTGACTTTC. Encoded protein: CAWDTLGANVLTF. The full variable domain, with the rest looked up from reference TRBV30 and TRBJ2-6, is SQTIHQWPATLVQPVGSPLSLECTVEGTSNPNLYWYRQAAGRGLQLLFYSVGIGQISSEVPQNLSASRPQDRQFILSSKKLLLSDSGFYLCAWDTLGANVLTFGAGSRLTVL.

This clone was recorded a few times. This rearrangement joins TRBV7-2 to TRBJ1-1; D is unclear. Per germline, CDR1 SGHTA and CDR2 FQGNSA. Trimming took off 3 bases at V and 5 bases at J, with 10 bases between the two ends. The CDR3 spans 13 residues. CDR3 sequence: CASSLESRTEAFF. DNA of the CDR3: TGTGCCAGCAGCTTGGAGTCTAGAACTGAAGCTTTCTTT.

The rearrangement links TRBV5-1 to TRBJ1-1; no firm D call. This CDR3 is built from 15 residues. From germline, CDR1 is SGHRS and CDR2 YFSETQ. Trimming removed 2 bases at V and 0 bases at J, with 11 bases between. The DNA for the CDR3 is TGCGCCAGCAGCTTCTCGTCGGAGATGAACACTGAAGCTTTCTTT. Protein product: CASSFSSEMNTEAFF.

This clone came up once. The chain employs TRBV30 and TRBJ2-7; unclear D gene. The CDR3 totals 11 residues. Germline V lookup: CDR1 GTSNPN, CDR2 SVGIG (reference sequence). V was cut by 8 bases and J by 2 bases, with 10 bases left in between. The CDR3 nucleotides read TGTGCCGCGGAAGGAACCTACGAGCAGTACTTC. It is translated as CAAEGTYEQYF.

This chain connects TRBV4-2 to TRBJ1-2; TRBD1 matches 9 bases. Trimming took 0 bases from V and 2 from J; bases not matched to a gene: 7. CDR1 and CDR2 (germline): LGHNA, YNFKEQ. CDR3 length equals 17 residues. The CDR3 is CASSQELGGQGNYGYTF. Here the CDR3 DNA reads TGTGCCAGCAGCCAAGAACTAGGGGGACAGGGAAACTATGGCTACACCTTC.

V usage is TRBV7-9 and J usage is TRBJ2-1; D perhaps matches TRBD1 (8 bases). The CDR3 is 14 amino acids. Trimming cost V 7 bases and J 7 bases, with 17 bases left between them. From germline, CDR1 is SEHNR and CDR2 FQNEAQ (reference sequence). The CDR3 DNA sequence: TGTGCCAGCATAACAGGGGGGGAATGGAATGAGCAGTTCTTC. As protein: CASITGGEWNEQFF.

The chain links TRBV19 to TRBJ2-3, with TRBD2 identical over 8 bases. This CDR3 is built from 15 residues. Germline V lookup: CDR1 LNHDA, CDR2 SQIVND (reference sequence). The ends lost 3 bases at V and 1 base at J; junction bases unmatched: 3. The CDR3 bases are TGTGCCAGTAGTATTAGCGGGGCCCGCACAGATACGCAGTATTTT. This codes for CASSISGARTDTQYF.

The rearrangement links TRBV10-3 to TRBJ1-3; D might be TRBD1 (5 bases). The germline V and J ends were trimmed by 3 bases and 2 bases, with 14 bases remaining between them. The CDR3 sequence is 16 residues long. The germline CDR1 and CDR2 sequences are ENHRY and SYGVKD. The chain's CDR3 is CAISEGADFTGNTIYF. CDR3 DNA sequence: TGTGCCATCAGTGAAGGGGCAGACTTTACTGGAAACACCATATATTTT.

This rearrangement joins TRBV5-1 to TRBJ2-2, with no clear D. The V end was cut by 4 bases, the J end by 4 bases, with 11 bases between. CDR1 and CDR2 from the germline V gene are SGHRS and YFSETQ. The CDR3 spans 14 residues. The CDR3 spells CASSSFEATGELFF. CDR3 sequence (DNA): TGCGCCAGCAGCAGTTTCGAGGCCACCGGGGAGCTGTTTTTT.

The V and J genes are TRBV7-3 and TRBJ1-1; 8 bases align to TRBD1. Germline CDR1 SGHTA, CDR2 FQGTGA. This CDR3 has 15 amino acids. V gave up 4 bases and J gave up 0 bases; unmatched junction bases: 4. CDR3 coding DNA: TGTGCCAGCAGCTCACAGGGGGTGGTGAACACTGAAGCTTTCTTT. Protein: CASSSQGVVNTEAFF.

The CDR3 loop reads CASSSGPTGELFF. The CDR3 bases are TGTGCCAGCAGCTCAGGTCCAACCGGGGAGCTGTTTTTT. The V gene is TRBV4-2, the J gene TRBJ2-2, with D unresolved. V was shortened by 5 bases and J by 5 bases, with 9 bases between the two germline ends. The CDR3 sequence is 13 residues long. From germline, CDR1 is LGHNA and CDR2 YNFKEQ.

The genes are TRBV6-6 and TRBJ1-1; D uncertain. CDR3 size: 12 residues. The germline V gene encodes CDR1 MNHNY and CDR2 SVGAGI (reference sequence). V shed 6 bases and J shed 6 bases, with 11 bases lying between them. The CDR3 reads CASSERTAEAFF. CDR3 coding DNA: TGTGCCAGCAGCGAGAGAACAGCTGAAGCTTTCTTT.

The rearrangement joins TRBV15 to TRBJ1-5; D unclear. CDR1 LNHNV and CDR2 YYDKDF come from the germline V gene (reference sequence). V lost 3 bases and J lost 6, with 15 bases in between. The CDR3 runs to 15 residues. CDR3 nucleotides: TGTGCCACCAGCAGTGAGAGAGCAGGCAGTCAGCCCCAGCATTTT. This gives the protein CATSSERAGSQPQHF.

The J gene is TRBJ2-7, the V gene TRBV11-3; TRBD2 aligns across 13 bases. Trimming cost V 4 bases and J 3 bases; bases outside gene matches: 3. Germline V gives CDR1 SGHNT, CDR2 YENEEA. The CDR3 totals 15 residues. The CDR3 DNA is TGTGCCAGCAGCTCCAGACTAGCGGGAGGCTACGAGCAGTACTTC. Translating it yields CASSSRLAGGYEQYF.

The chain employs TRBV19 and TRBJ1-1; D gene unclear. The germline gives CDR1 LNHDA, CDR2 SQIVND (reference sequence). The CDR3 has 12 amino acids. The V and J ends lost 6 bases and 5 bases respectively, with 10 bases between them. CDR3 DNA: TGTGCCAGTAGGACGGGGTGGACTGAAGCTTTCTTT. Its translation is CASRTGWTEAFF.

The chain couples TRBV9 to TRBJ2-2; 10 bases are a match to TRBD2. The CDR3 covers 16 residues. Germline lookup yields CDR1 SGDLS and CDR2 YYNGEE. V lost 0 bases and J lost 7; bases outside the gene matches: 6. The CDR3 spells CASSVGGLAGVGELFF. CDR3 in DNA: TGTGCCAGCAGCGTAGGGGGCCTAGCGGGAGTCGGGGAGCTGTTTTTT.

The V call is TRBV5-1, the J call TRBJ1-4; weak D call: TRBD1 (6 bases). The germline gives CDR1 SGHRS, CDR2 YFSETQ. The CDR3 spans 14 residues. V lost 5 bases and J 7 bases, leaving 15 bases between the germline ends. CDR3 in DNA: TGCGCCAGCAGACGGCCGGGACACGGTGAAAAACTGTTTTTT. Amino acids: CASRRPGHGEKLFF.

The genes are TRBV19 and TRBJ2-2; tentatively, D is TRBD2 (6 bases). Between the trimmed V and J ends, which lost 7 bases and 8 bases, there was a span of 17 bases. Looked up from germline, CDR1 is LNHDA and CDR2 is SQIVND (reference sequence). The CDR3 spans 14 residues. The CDR3 coding sequence is TGTGCCAGTAACCCCGGGACTCACTCAGGGGAGCTGTTTTTT. The encoded protein is CASNPGTHSGELFF. Full variable domain (outside the CDR3, taken from reference TRBV19 and TRBJ2-2): DGGITQSPKYLFRKEGQNVTLSCEQNLNHDAMYWYRQDPGQGLRLIYYSQIVNDFQKGDIAEGYSVSREKKESFPLTVTSAQKNPTAFYLCASNPGTHSGELFFGEGSRLTVL.

The CDR3 DNA reads as TGTGCCAGCAGCACCCACAGGGCAAATGAGCAGTTCTTC. This translates into CASSTHRANEQFF. This chain uses TRBV9 with TRBJ2-1; tentative D call: TRBD1 (6 bases). V lost 4 bases to trimming and J lost 7 bases, with 12 bases between them. CDR3 length equals 13 residues. CDR1 is SGDLS, CDR2 YYNGEE, per germline.

The chain is built from TRBV7-9 and TRBJ2-2; TRBD2 matches at 12 bases. Germline V gene data show CDR1 as SEHNR and CDR2 as FQNEAQ (reference sequence). The junction had 9 bases not matched to a gene; V was cut back by 2 bases and J by 11 bases. This CDR3 is built from 16 residues. The CDR3 loop reads CASSLFLAGGRNELFF. The CDR3 region has the DNA TGTGCCAGCAGCTTATTTCTAGCGGGAGGGCGGAACGAGCTGTTTTTT.

A note on this clone: An end of the junction does not agree with germline; a read error may underlie this. The CDR3 DNA reads TGTTCCAGCAGCTTCCGGGACAGGGGTCTTTATTCGAACACCGGGGAGCTGTTTTTT. Encoded protein: CSSSFRDRGLYSNTGELFF. V is TRBV7-9 and J is TRBJ2-2, with 10 bases aligning to TRBD1. Germline CDR1 is SEHNR and CDR2 is FQNEAQ (reference sequence). This CDR3 has 19 residues.